This TCR beta chain was profiled in a study of T cell responses to AZD1222 COVID-19 vaccine. Study-wide background: Pooling covered second doses at about 4 or about 12 weeks. Study outcomes and limitations: Nearly half of spike-specific TCRs reportedly target variant regions that are unmutated in the B.1.351 and B.1.1.7 variants. Baseline antibody screening turned up just six seropositive AZD1222 recipients.

About this clone itself: Antigen specificity is unknown. Other DNA sequences of this sample code for an identical CDR3.

Germline V gives CDR1 MDHEN, CDR2 SYDVKM. Trimming shortened V by 7 bases and J by 10 bases, and 17 bases separated the two germline ends. This CDR3 has 14 residues. Method: immunoSEQ multiplex PCR; TCRdb's copy keeps in-frame clones and lacks some. Here the sample spans tens of thousands of clones, roughly 90% being singletons. The starting material was peripheral blood, obtained on day 0 of AZD1222 vaccination. The sequence came from an adult in good health. The chain employs TRBV28 and TRBJ1-6; the D gene is possibly TRBD1 (6 bases). The CDR3 is CASTFQGSSSPLHF. CDR3 in DNA: TGTGCCAGCACCTTCCAGGGGTCTTCCTCACCCCTCCACTTT.